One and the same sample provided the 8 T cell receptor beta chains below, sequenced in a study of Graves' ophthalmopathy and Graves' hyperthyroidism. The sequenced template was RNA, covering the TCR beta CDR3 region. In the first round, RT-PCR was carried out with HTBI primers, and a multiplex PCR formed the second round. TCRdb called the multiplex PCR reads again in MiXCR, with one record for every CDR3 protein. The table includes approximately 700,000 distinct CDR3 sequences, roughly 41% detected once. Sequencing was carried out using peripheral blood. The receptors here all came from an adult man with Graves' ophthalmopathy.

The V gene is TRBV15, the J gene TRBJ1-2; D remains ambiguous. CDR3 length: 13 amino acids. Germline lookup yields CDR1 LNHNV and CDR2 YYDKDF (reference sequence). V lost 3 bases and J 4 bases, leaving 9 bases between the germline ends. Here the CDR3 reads CATSSSQSYGYTF. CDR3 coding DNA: TGTGCCACCAGCAGTTCCCAGTCCTATGGCTACACCTTC.

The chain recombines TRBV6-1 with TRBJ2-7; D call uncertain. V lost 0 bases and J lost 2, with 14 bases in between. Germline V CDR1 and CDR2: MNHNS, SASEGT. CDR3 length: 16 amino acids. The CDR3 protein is CASSEALSLGPYEQYF. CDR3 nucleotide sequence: TGTGCCAGCAGTGAAGCGCTATCCCTGGGTCCCTACGAGCAGTACTTC.

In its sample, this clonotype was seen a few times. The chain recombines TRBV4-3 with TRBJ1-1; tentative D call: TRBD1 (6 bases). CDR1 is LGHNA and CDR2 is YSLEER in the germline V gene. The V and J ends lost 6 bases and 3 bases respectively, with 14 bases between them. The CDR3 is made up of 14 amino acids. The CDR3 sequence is CASRNRVSDTEAFF. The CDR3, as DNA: TGCGCCAGCAGAAACAGGGTGTCCGACACTGAAGCTTTCTTT.

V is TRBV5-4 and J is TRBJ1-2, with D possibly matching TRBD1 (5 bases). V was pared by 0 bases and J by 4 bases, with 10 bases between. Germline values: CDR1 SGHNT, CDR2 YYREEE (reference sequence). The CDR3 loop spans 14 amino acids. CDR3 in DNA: TGTGCCAGCAGCTTGGGTGCAGGGACCTATGGCTACACCTTC. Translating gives CASSLGAGTYGYTF.

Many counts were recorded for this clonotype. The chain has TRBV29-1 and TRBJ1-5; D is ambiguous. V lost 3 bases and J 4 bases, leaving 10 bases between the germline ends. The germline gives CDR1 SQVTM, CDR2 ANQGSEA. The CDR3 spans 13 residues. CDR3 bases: TGCAGCGTTGAGGTTGACGGGAATCAGCCCCAGCATTTT. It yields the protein CSVEVDGNQPQHF. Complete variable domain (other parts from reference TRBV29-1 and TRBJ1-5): SAVISQKPSRDICQRGTSLTIQCQVDSQVTMMFWYRQQPGQSLTLIATANQGSEATYESGFVIDKFPISRPNLTFSTLTVSNMSPEDSSIYLCSVEVDGNQPQHFGDGTRLSIL.

The CDR3: CAWSVRQGGYGYTF. CDR3 coding DNA: TGTGCCTGGAGTGTTAGACAGGGGGGCTATGGCTACACCTTC. The chain carries TRBV10-3 and TRBJ1-2; 9 bases fit TRBD1. V lost 11 bases, J lost 4 bases, and 11 bases stayed unmatched. CDR1 and CDR2 from the germline V gene are ENHRY and SYGVKD. The CDR3 runs 14 residues.

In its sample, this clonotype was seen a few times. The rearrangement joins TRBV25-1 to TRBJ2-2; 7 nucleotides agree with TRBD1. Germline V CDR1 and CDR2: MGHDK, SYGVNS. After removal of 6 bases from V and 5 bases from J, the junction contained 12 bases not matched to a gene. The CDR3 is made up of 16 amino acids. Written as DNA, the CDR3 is TGTGCCAGCAGCTTCCAACAGGGGTCGTGGACCGGGGAGCTGTTTTTT. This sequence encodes CASSFQQGSWTGELFF.

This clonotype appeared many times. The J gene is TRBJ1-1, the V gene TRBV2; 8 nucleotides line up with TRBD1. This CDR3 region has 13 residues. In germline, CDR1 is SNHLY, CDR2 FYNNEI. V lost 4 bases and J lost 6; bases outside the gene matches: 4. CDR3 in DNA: TGTGCCAGCAGTGGACAGGGGAAGGCTGAAGCTTTCTTT. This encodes CASSGQGKAEAFF.